This T cell receptor (beta chain) comes out of a study of breast tumors, draining lymph nodes, adjacent tissues. General study findings and limits: Compared with basal-like, luminal-like tumors shared significantly more repertoire with nontumor tissue. Tumor repertoires ranked between lymph nodes and nontumor tissue in diversity, with V and J gene preferences. Data only fit, rather than demonstrated, lymph node origin of most tumor T cells.

Samples came from axillary lymph nodes draining the breast cancer. This clonotype was recorded at least ten times. The antigen remains unidentified. TCRdb called the multiplex PCR reads again in MiXCR, with one record for every CDR3 protein. The table shows 190,000 or so distinct CDR3 sequences, with 30% to 40% occurring only once. The CDR3 runs 11 residues. V dropped 7 bases and J dropped 4 bases, with 10 bases sitting between them. Germline V gene lookup returns CDR1 DFQATT and CDR2 SNEGSKA (reference sequence). This clonotype originated in a female donor with breast cancer. Some clones in this sample may be carry-over from other donors' samples. The chain is built from TRBV20-1 and TRBJ1-2, with D unresolved. The sequenced material came from axillary lymph node tissue. Here the CDR3 DNA reads TGCAGTGGGCCGGGTGCCTATGGCTACACCTTC. Translating it yields CSGPGAYGYTF.